The rows below give T cell receptor beta chains drawn from one sample of a study of T-cell reconstitution after alpha-beta-depleted transplantation in children. In TCRdb, the PCR reads were re-called with MiXCR into one record per CDR3 protein. The sample shows fewer than 200,000 distinct CDR3 sequences, approximately 7% of them seen only once. This specimen was PBMCs from the stem cell graft donor, taken from the stem cell graft. These receptors were obtained from a human donor who donated a stem cell graft to a child with Wiskott-Aldrich syndrome. Both conserved end residues are part of each CDR3. The D gene is left open where the match is weak. Clone size, where shown, is once, few, many, or a class for clones that have expanded.

clone_size: few
d_call: NA
v_call: TRBV7-9
j_call: TRBJ2-4
cdr3_nt: TGTGCCAGCAGCCCCTTCGGGGGTCAACTAGCCAAAAACATTCAGTACTTC
cdr3_aa: CASSPFGGQLAKNIQYF

clone_size: many
d_call: TRBD1
v_call: TRBV10-3
j_call: TRBJ1-2
cdr3_nt: TGTGCCATCCAAAAAGGGACAGGGGGCGCAGACTATGGCTACACCTTC
cdr3_aa: CAIQKGTGGADYGYTF

clone_size: many
d_call: TRBD1
v_call: TRBV20-1
j_call: TRBJ2-2
cdr3_nt: TGCAGTGCGGGAACCGGGACAGCGAACACCGGGGAGCTGTTTTTT
cdr3_aa: CSAGTGTANTGELFF

clone_size: many
d_call: TRBD2
v_call: TRBV5-1
j_call: TRBJ2-7
cdr3_nt: TGCGCCAGCAGCCCTAGCGGGTCCCACGAGCAGTACTTC
cdr3_aa: CASSPSGSHEQYF

clone_size: few
d_call: NA
v_call: TRBV9
j_call: TRBJ2-7
cdr3_nt: TGTGCCAGCAGCGTAGGGGGTCGAACCTACGAGCAGTACTTC
cdr3_aa: CASSVGGRTYEQYF

clone_size: many
d_call: NA
v_call: TRBV7-9
j_call: TRBJ2-1
cdr3_nt: TGTGCCAGCAGCTTTGTTACGGGCCCCTTTCATGAGCAGTTCTTC
cdr3_aa: CASSFVTGPFHEQFF

clone_size: many
d_call: NA
v_call: TRBV7-9
j_call: TRBJ2-1
cdr3_nt: TGTGCCAGCAGCTTAGTACGACAGGGAGGAGGGTCCTACAATGAGCAGTTCTTC
cdr3_aa: CASSLVRQGGGSYNEQFF

clone_size: NA
d_call: NA
v_call: TRBV20-1
j_call: TRBJ2-2
cdr3_nt: TGCAGTGCTCCCTACCAATCAGGGACCGGGGAGCTGTTTTTT
cdr3_aa: CSAPYQSGTGELFF

clone_size: few
d_call: TRBD1
v_call: TRBV27
j_call: TRBJ2-7
cdr3_nt: TGTGCCAGCAGTCCCGCCGGGACAGGCAACGAGCAGTACTTC
cdr3_aa: CASSPAGTGNEQYF

clone_size: NA
d_call: NA
v_call: TRBV20-1
j_call: TRBJ1-2
cdr3_nt: TGCAGTGCAGTCGGCGCGTCTGGTCTGGCTAACTATGGCTACACCTTC
cdr3_aa: CSAVGASGLANYGYTF

clone_size: few
d_call: NA
v_call: TRBV5-1
j_call: TRBJ1-2
cdr3_nt: TGCGCCAGCAGACCCGGTCGGGGGAACTATGGCTACACCTTC
cdr3_aa: CASRPGRGNYGYTF

clone_size: NA
d_call: NA
v_call: TRBV11-2
j_call: TRBJ2-7
cdr3_nt: TGTGCCAGCAGCTCGGAGCGAGACTACGAGCAGTACTTC
cdr3_aa: CASSSERDYEQYF

clone_size: many
d_call: TRBD2
v_call: TRBV12-3/TRBV12-4
j_call: TRBJ2-7
cdr3_nt: TGTGCCAGCAGTTTCGGACTAGCGGGAGTACACGAGCAGTACTTC
cdr3_aa: CASSFGLAGVHEQYF

clone_size: NA
d_call: NA
v_call: TRBV7-9
j_call: TRBJ1-1
cdr3_nt: TGTGCCAGCAGCTCCACAGGGTGGAACACTGAAGCTTTCTTT
cdr3_aa: CASSSTGWNTEAFF

clone_size: many
d_call: NA
v_call: TRBV5-1
j_call: TRBJ2-1
cdr3_nt: TGCGCCAGCAGCCGGGAGTCTCCCCGTCACAATGAGCAGTTCTTC
cdr3_aa: CASSRESPRHNEQFF

clone_size: many
d_call: TRBD2
v_call: TRBV30
j_call: TRBJ2-1
cdr3_nt: TGTGCCTGGGTCCCTAGACTAGCGGGAGGAAATGAGCAGTTCTTC
cdr3_aa: CAWVPRLAGGNEQFF

clone_size: NA
d_call: NA
v_call: TRBV11-2
j_call: TRBJ2-5
cdr3_nt: TGTGCCAGCAGCTTAGTCAGGGTGCGCCAAGAGACCCAGTACTTC
cdr3_aa: CASSLVRVRQETQYF

clone_size: many
d_call: NA
v_call: TRBV12-3/TRBV12-4
j_call: TRBJ2-5
cdr3_nt: TGTGCCAGCAGTTTAAGTACAACTCAAGAGACCCAGTACTTC
cdr3_aa: CASSLSTTQETQYF

clone_size: NA
d_call: NA
v_call: TRBV5-5
j_call: TRBJ1-1
cdr3_nt: TGTGCCAGCAGCTTGGGACCCCAGACGAACACTGAAGCTTTCTTT
cdr3_aa: CASSLGPQTNTEAFF

clone_size: many
d_call: TRBD1
v_call: TRBV5-1
j_call: TRBJ1-1
cdr3_nt: TGCGCCAGCAGCTTTACAGGGGAGAGGACTGAAGCTTTCTTT
cdr3_aa: CASSFTGERTEAFF

clone_size: NA
d_call: NA
v_call: TRBV18
j_call: TRBJ1-1
cdr3_nt: TGTGCCAGCTCACCACGAAGGGCTGAATACACTGAAGCTTTCTTT
cdr3_aa: CASSPRRAEYTEAFF

clone_size: few
d_call: NA
v_call: TRBV5-1
j_call: TRBJ1-2
cdr3_nt: TGCGCCAGCAGCTCACCGGCGATTAGACGGGACCGAGCTAACTATGGCTACACCTTC
cdr3_aa: CASSSPAIRRDRANYGYTF

clone_size: many
d_call: NA
v_call: TRBV20-1
j_call: TRBJ1-1
cdr3_nt: TGCAGTGCCCCCAACAGGGCCCCCCGCACTGAAGCTTTCTTT
cdr3_aa: CSAPNRAPRTEAFF

clone_size: many
d_call: TRBD2
v_call: TRBV5-1
j_call: TRBJ2-7
cdr3_nt: TGCGCCAGCAGTTCGGGACTAGCGGTCTACGAGCAGTACTTC
cdr3_aa: CASSSGLAVYEQYF

clone_size: few
d_call: NA
v_call: TRBV5-1
j_call: TRBJ2-5
cdr3_nt: TGCGCCAGCAGCTTGACCCGGGCGGGCTTCCAAGAGACCCAGTACTTC
cdr3_aa: CASSLTRAGFQETQYF

clone_size: many
d_call: NA
v_call: TRBV29-1
j_call: TRBJ2-2
cdr3_nt: TGCAGCGTTGATTTAGAAAAGAACACCGGGGAGCTGTTTTTT
cdr3_aa: CSVDLEKNTGELFF

clone_size: many
d_call: NA
v_call: TRBV15
j_call: TRBJ2-7
cdr3_nt: TGTGCCACCAGCAGAGTTACGGGAACAGGATACTACGAGCAGTACTTC
cdr3_aa: CATSRVTGTGYYEQYF

clone_size: many
d_call: TRBD1
v_call: TRBV11-3
j_call: TRBJ1-1
cdr3_nt: TGTGCCAGCAGCTTGGACAGGGGTGACACTGAAGCTTTCTTT
cdr3_aa: CASSLDRGDTEAFF

clone_size: NA
d_call: NA
v_call: TRBV14
j_call: TRBJ2-7
cdr3_nt: TGTGCCAGCAGCCAAGGACAGCCTGATACCTACGAGCAGTACTTC
cdr3_aa: CASSQGQPDTYEQYF

clone_size: NA
d_call: NA
v_call: TRBV5-1
j_call: TRBJ1-6
cdr3_nt: TGCGCCAGCAGCGTGGCCGGGGAGGGGAGTTCACCCCTCCACTTT
cdr3_aa: CASSVAGEGSSPLHF

clone_size: NA
d_call: NA
v_call: TRBV11-2
j_call: TRBJ2-7
cdr3_nt: TGTGCCAGCAGCTTAGTTCTGCAGGGGGGAGGAAGCGAGCAGTACTTC
cdr3_aa: CASSLVLQGGGSEQYF

clone_size: few
d_call: NA
v_call: TRBV11-2
j_call: TRBJ1-4
cdr3_nt: TGTGCCAGCAGCCGCTCCTCGGGGGGGAATGAAAAACTGTTTTTT
cdr3_aa: CASSRSSGGNEKLFF

clone_size: many
d_call: NA
v_call: TRBV12-3/TRBV12-4
j_call: TRBJ1-2
cdr3_nt: TGTGCCAGCAGTTCGGTTTCGGGCTCGTTCTGGACGGACTATGGCTACACCTTC
cdr3_aa: CASSSVSGSFWTDYGYTF

clone_size: many
d_call: TRBD1
v_call: TRBV12-3/TRBV12-4
j_call: TRBJ2-4
cdr3_nt: TGTGCCAGCAGTTACGGGACAGGGGAAGGGTACTTC
cdr3_aa: CASSYGTGEGYF

clone_size: many
d_call: NA
v_call: TRBV7-6
j_call: TRBJ1-5
cdr3_nt: TGTGCCAGCAGCCCTACAGTGGACTCCAATCAGCCCCAGCATTTT
cdr3_aa: CASSPTVDSNQPQHF

clone_size: few
d_call: NA
v_call: TRBV28
j_call: TRBJ1-3
cdr3_nt: TGTGCCAGCAGTTTTGCCCAGGGATCCAGAAACACCATATATTTT
cdr3_aa: CASSFAQGSRNTIYF

clone_size: many
d_call: NA
v_call: TRBV5-5
j_call: TRBJ2-1
cdr3_nt: TGTGCCAGCAGCTTGGGAGGGGGAGGATTAAGCTCCTACAATGAGCAGTTCTTC
cdr3_aa: CASSLGGGGLSSYNEQFF

clone_size: many
d_call: TRBD1
v_call: TRBV6-1
j_call: TRBJ2-2
cdr3_nt: TGTGCCAGCAGTCCACTAGGGACAGGGAGTTGGACCGGGGAGCTGTTTTTT
cdr3_aa: CASSPLGTGSWTGELFF

clone_size: many
d_call: TRBD2
v_call: TRBV20-1
j_call: TRBJ2-7
cdr3_nt: TGCAGCGCAGCGGGAGGGCCATACGAGCAGTACTTC
cdr3_aa: CSAAGGPYEQYF

clone_size: many
d_call: TRBD1
v_call: TRBV2
j_call: TRBJ2-5
cdr3_nt: TGTGCCAGCAGGGTCGACAGGGGAGGAGAGACCCAGTACTTC
cdr3_aa: CASRVDRGGETQYF

clone_size: many
d_call: NA
v_call: TRBV27
j_call: TRBJ2-5
cdr3_nt: TGTGCCAGCAGTTCCCGGGTTCAAGAGACCCAGTACTTC
cdr3_aa: CASSSRVQETQYF

clone_size: few
d_call: TRBD1
v_call: TRBV5-1
j_call: TRBJ1-5
cdr3_nt: TGCGCCAGCAGCTTTCCTCTAGGACAGGAAAATCAGCCCCAGCATTTT
cdr3_aa: CASSFPLGQENQPQHF

clone_size: many
d_call: NA
v_call: TRBV6-1
j_call: TRBJ2-2
cdr3_nt: TGTGCCAGCAGTGGGGCAGGAGGGGCGACCGGGGAGCTGTTTTTT
cdr3_aa: CASSGAGGATGELFF

clone_size: many
d_call: TRBD2
v_call: TRBV12-3/TRBV12-4
j_call: TRBJ2-2
cdr3_nt: TGTGCCAGCAGCGGGAGGGCAGAGACCGGGGAGCTGTTTTTT
cdr3_aa: CASSGRAETGELFF

clone_size: NA
d_call: TRBD1
v_call: TRBV7-8
j_call: TRBJ1-4
cdr3_nt: TGTGCCAGCAGCGATTTGACAGGGGCAACTAATGAAAAACTGTTTTTT
cdr3_aa: CASSDLTGATNEKLFF

clone_size: many
d_call: NA
v_call: TRBV6-5
j_call: TRBJ2-7
cdr3_nt: TGTGCCAGCAGTTCCGGAACTCGGGACACCTACGAGCAGTACTTC
cdr3_aa: CASSSGTRDTYEQYF

clone_size: many
d_call: TRBD2
v_call: TRBV20-1
j_call: TRBJ2-2
cdr3_nt: TGCAGTGCTTTACGCGGGAGGGCCACCGGGGAGCTGTTTTTT
cdr3_aa: CSALRGRATGELFF

clone_size: many
d_call: TRBD2
v_call: TRBV30
j_call: TRBJ2-1
cdr3_nt: TGTGCCTGGAGTTTAGCGGGAGTGAGGTCCTACAATGAGCAGTTCTTC
cdr3_aa: CAWSLAGVRSYNEQFF

clone_size: NA
d_call: NA
v_call: TRBV10-2
j_call: TRBJ2-7
cdr3_nt: TGCGCCAGCAGAAACTCGGACCTACAGGGCTCCTACGAGCAGTACTTC
cdr3_aa: CASRNSDLQGSYEQYF

clone_size: NA
d_call: NA
v_call: TRBV20-1
j_call: TRBJ2-1
cdr3_nt: TGCAGTGCTCGAAGGGGGAGGTACAATGAGCAGTTCTTC
cdr3_aa: CSARRGRYNEQFF

clone_size: many
d_call: NA
v_call: TRBV20-1
j_call: TRBJ2-5
cdr3_nt: TGCAGTGCTAGTCAAGAGACCCAGTACTTC
cdr3_aa: CSASQETQYF

clone_size: NA
d_call: NA
v_call: TRBV2
j_call: TRBJ2-1
cdr3_nt: TGTGCCAGCAGTGACGGTTACAATGAGCAGTTCTTC
cdr3_aa: CASSDGYNEQFF

clone_size: many
d_call: NA
v_call: TRBV4-3
j_call: TRBJ2-1
cdr3_nt: TGCGCCAGCAGCCAAGATATGAGCGGTCTTTCCTACAATGAGCAGTTCTTC
cdr3_aa: CASSQDMSGLSYNEQFF

clone_size: many
d_call: NA
v_call: TRBV11-2
j_call: TRBJ2-5
cdr3_nt: TGTGCCAGCAGCAAAGGAAGTTGGGAGACCCAGTACTTC
cdr3_aa: CASSKGSWETQYF

clone_size: NA
d_call: NA
v_call: TRBV10-3
j_call: TRBJ1-5
cdr3_nt: TGTGCCATCAGTGAGAAAGGGGTCCAGCCCCAGCATTTT
cdr3_aa: CAISEKGVQPQHF

clone_size: many
d_call: NA
v_call: TRBV13
j_call: TRBJ2-3
cdr3_nt: TGTGCCAGCAGCTCCGGGACCGGCAGGACAGATACGCAGTATTTT
cdr3_aa: CASSSGTGRTDTQYF

clone_size: many
d_call: NA
v_call: TRBV20-1
j_call: TRBJ2-7
cdr3_nt: TGCAGTGCTAGAGTTCAGGTTCGCGAGCAGTACTTC
cdr3_aa: CSARVQVREQYF